This T cell receptor (beta chain) was captured by sequencing in a study of neurological immune-mediated disorders. The CDR3 covers 15 residues. From germline, CDR1 is DFQATT and CDR2 SNEGSKA (reference sequence). V lost 2 bases and J lost 4, with 12 bases in between. Each CDR3 protein is one row after TCRdb ran MiXCR on the 5' RACE reads. The sample lists about 55,000 distinct CDR3 sequences, over 4% occurring once. This clonotype was seen ten or more times. The rearrangement joins TRBV20-1 to TRBJ1-6; D not resolved. The receptor was derived from a man aged 50-59 years with multiple sclerosis. Sequenced: PBMCs. DNA of the CDR3: TGCAGTGCTAGACCATGGACGGAGTATAATTCACCCCTCCACTTT. This gives the protein CSARPWTEYNSPLHF.